This is a list of T cell receptor beta chains from one sample in a study of patients and donors after allogeneic stem cell transplantation. MiXCR, applied by TCRdb to the RT-PCR reads, yields one record per CDR3 protein. The table records approximately 430,000 distinct CDR3 sequences, 16% of them present only once. Sequencing input: blood, either unsorted or a sorted T cell fraction (not recorded which). These receptors all come from a human donor who was either an allogeneic HSCT recipient or a stem cell or donor lymphocyte infusion donor (not recorded which). It is not recorded whose cells these are; they may come from a transplant donor. Both conserved end residues are part of each CDR3. The order of the fields is CDR3 protein, CDR3 DNA, clone size, CDR3 length, D gene, J gene, V gene. A D gene is named only where the DNA matches it firmly. Where a row states a size, it is once, few, many or the class of an expanded clone; other rows omit it.

CDR3aa: CASSRTPGQGASKSIQYF; CDR3nt: TGTGCCAGCAGCCGTACGCCGGGACAGGGAGCCTCCAAAAGCATTCAGTACTTC; abundance: -; len: 18; d_gene: TRBD1; j_gene: TRBJ2-4; v_gene: TRBV6-1
CDR3aa: CATSDPQTGGGEQFF; CDR3nt: TGTGCCACCAGTGATCCTCAGACAGGGGGTGGGGAGCAGTTCTTC; abundance: -; len: 15; d_gene: TRBD1; j_gene: TRBJ2-1; v_gene: TRBV24-1
CDR3aa: CAWSVRGGYEQYF; CDR3nt: TGTGCCTGGAGTGTAAGGGGGGGCTACGAGCAGTACTTC; abundance: few; len: 13; d_gene: -; j_gene: TRBJ2-7; v_gene: TRBV30
CDR3aa: CASSQDRVNQPQHF; CDR3nt: TGTGCCAGCAGCCAGGACAGGGTAAATCAGCCCCAGCATTTT; abundance: many; len: 14; d_gene: TRBD1; j_gene: TRBJ1-5; v_gene: TRBV4-2
CDR3aa: CASSRPRGMIEQYF; CDR3nt: TGTGCCAGCAGTCGCCCGAGGGGGATGATAGAGCAGTACTTC; abundance: -; len: 14; d_gene: -; j_gene: TRBJ2-7; v_gene: TRBV6-1
CDR3aa: CASSLGRGRGLPYEQYF; CDR3nt: TGTGCCAGCAGCTTAGGCCGCGGGCGGGGACTACCCTACGAGCAGTACTTC; abundance: few; len: 17; d_gene: TRBD2; j_gene: TRBJ2-7; v_gene: TRBV13
CDR3aa: CASSLSGRNLNEQFF; CDR3nt: TGTGCCAGCAGCTTAAGTGGGAGGAATCTCAATGAGCAGTTCTTC; abundance: few; len: 15; d_gene: -; j_gene: TRBJ2-1; v_gene: TRBV7-3
CDR3aa: CASSSGTGHNQPQHF; CDR3nt: TGTGCCAGCAGCTCTGGGACAGGGCACAATCAGCCCCAGCATTTT; abundance: -; len: 15; d_gene: TRBD1; j_gene: TRBJ1-5; v_gene: TRBV7-6
CDR3aa: CASSLPVRSEAFF; CDR3nt: TGTGCCAGCAGCTTGCCGGTAAGGAGTGAAGCTTTCTTT; abundance: few; len: 13; d_gene: -; j_gene: TRBJ1-1; v_gene: TRBV5-6
CDR3aa: CSARDGAESSYNSPLHF; CDR3nt: TGCAGTGCTAGAGATGGGGCAGAGAGCTCCTATAATTCACCCCTCCACTTT; abundance: -; len: 17; d_gene: -; j_gene: TRBJ1-6; v_gene: TRBV20-1